These 29 T cell receptor beta chains were all obtained from the same sample, sequenced in a study of T cell changes during pregnancy in multiple sclerosis. Sequencing used immunoSEQ multiplex PCR; TCRdb keeps in-frame clones, though not all of them. The sample holds around 80,000 clones, 85% to 95% seen once. The specimen comprised peripheral blood, sampled in the second trimester of pregnancy. All receptors derive from a female donor in good health, enrolled as a control in a pregnancy study.

The chain employs TRBV27 and TRBJ2-7; D is unclear. Germline V gene data show CDR1 as MNHEY and CDR2 as SMNVEV (reference sequence). Trimming shortened V by 6 bases and J by 4 bases, and 4 bases separated the two germline ends. The CDR3 loop spans 10 amino acids. The CDR3 loop is CASRRYEQYF. The CDR3 DNA reads TGTGCCAGCAGGAGATACGAGCAGTACTTC.

The CDR3 DNA follows: TGCGCCAGCAGCCCGAGTCGGGGGATTCGGGGCTACACCTTC. Its translation: CASSPSRGIRGYTF. The chain links TRBV4-1 to TRBJ1-2; perhaps TRBD1 as D (5 bases). The CDR3 has 14 residues. Germline CDR1 reads MGHRA; CDR2 reads YSYEKL. The V and J ends lost 4 bases and 8 bases respectively, with 17 bases between them.

The chain links TRBV10-3 to TRBJ2-1; 13 bases line up with TRBD2. The CDR3 runs to 17 residues. J was trimmed by 8 bases and V by 2 bases; bases with no gene match: 9. Germline V gives CDR1 ENHRY, CDR2 SYGVKD. The CDR3 DNA reads as TGTGCCATCAGTGAGAGACGGACTAGCGGGAGTGGCCATGAGCAGTTCTTC. Translated: CAISERRTSGSGHEQFF.

CDR3 in DNA: TGTGCCAGCAGGGCCTCGCTAGCGGGAGAGCGGGAGCAGTACTTC. Amino acid sequence: CASRASLAGEREQYF. The chain uses TRBV2 and TRBJ2-7; TRBD2 matches at 10 bases. The CDR3 contains 15 residues. V lost 6 bases and J lost 7; bases outside the gene matches: 12. The V gene's germline CDR1 is SNHLY and CDR2 FYNNEI.

The chain combines TRBV19 with TRBJ2-7; 12 positions agree with TRBD2. J gave up 6 bases and V 6 bases, and 12 bases lay outside the gene matches. The CDR3 length is 16 residues. Germline CDR1 reads LNHDA; CDR2 reads SQIVND (reference sequence). This CDR3 reads CASSRLAGVRVAEQYF. CDR3 nucleotides: TGTGCCAGTAGCCGACTAGCGGGAGTTCGAGTAGCCGAGCAGTACTTC. Based on the CDR3 plus reference TRBV19 and TRBJ2-7, the full variable domain is DGGITQSPKYLFRKEGQNVTLSCEQNLNHDAMYWYRQDPGQGLRLIYYSQIVNDFQKGDIAEGYSVSREKKESFPLTVTSAQKNPTAFYLCASSRLAGVRVAEQYFGPGTRLTVT.

V usage is TRBV25-1 and J usage is TRBJ1-5; TRBD1 matches at 8 bases. V lost 3 bases, J lost 7 bases, and 5 bases stayed unmatched. The CDR3 covers 14 residues. Germline V gene sequence: CDR1 MGHDK, CDR2 SYGVNS. The CDR3 sequence is CASSDSGGGQPQHF. CDR3 coding DNA: TGTGCCAGCAGTGACTCAGGGGGCGGGCAGCCCCAGCATTTT.

This rearrangement joins TRBV25-1 to TRBJ1-6; 8 bases map to TRBD1. J lost 5 bases, V lost 1 base, and 1 base had no gene match. The germline gives CDR1 MGHDK, CDR2 SYGVNS. The CDR3 length is 15 residues. The CDR3 nucleotides are TGTGCCAGCAGTGAATTGGACAGGGATAATTCACCCCTCCACTTT. This sequence encodes CASSELDRDNSPLHF.

The V call is TRBV7-2, the J call TRBJ2-7; TRBD2 matches 7 bases. The CDR3 is 15 amino acids. The V gene end was trimmed by 1 base and the J gene end by 4 bases; junction bases not matched to a gene: 7. Germline V gives CDR1 SGHTA, CDR2 FQGNSA. The DNA of the CDR3 is TGTGCCAGCAGCTTAGTGGGTAATAGCGGGTACGAGCAGTACTTC. Encoded protein: CASSLVGNSGYEQYF.

CDR3 region: CASSMAGQGRLEVQETQYF. In DNA, the CDR3 is TGTGCCAGTAGTATGGCCGGACAGGGGCGGCTAGAAGTCCAAGAGACCCAGTACTTC. V gene TRBV19 combines with J gene TRBJ2-5; TRBD1 matches 9 bases. With 3 bases clipped from V and 1 base from J, the junction kept 15 bases outside the gene matches. Germline V gene data show CDR1 as LNHDA and CDR2 as SQIVND (reference sequence). The CDR3 sequence is 19 residues long.

The V and J genes are TRBV4-1 and TRBJ2-7; TRBD1 agrees at 10 bases. V dropped 4 bases and J dropped 4; count of bases not matched to a gene: 13. The germline V gene has CDR1 MGHRA and CDR2 YSYEKL. The CDR3 covers 17 residues. The CDR3 nucleotides read TGCGCCAGCAGCCTTGAGCCCGGACAGGGGGTTTTGTACGAGCAGTACTTC. It is translated as CASSLEPGQGVLYEQYF.

V gene TRBV30 combines with J gene TRBJ2-1, with TRBD2 identical over 8 bases. Germline V gives CDR1 GTSNPN, CDR2 SVGIG (reference sequence). With 1 base clipped from V and 7 bases from J, the junction kept 9 bases outside the gene matches. The CDR3 spans 15 residues. The CDR3 spells CAWSALSGRTNEQFF. CDR3 nucleotides: TGTGCCTGGAGTGCCTTAAGCGGGAGAACGAATGAGCAGTTCTTC. Full variable domain (rest looked up from reference TRBV30 and TRBJ2-1): SQTIHQWPATLVQPVGSPLSLECTVEGTSNPNLYWYRQAAGRGLQLLFYSVGIGQISSEVPQNLSASRPQDRQFILSSKKLLLSDSGFYLCAWSALSGRTNEQFFGPGTRLTVL.

J is TRBJ1-5 and V is TRBV18; 7 bases fit TRBD1. The germline gives CDR1 KGHSH, CDR2 LQKENI. V was pared by 2 bases and J by 12 bases, with 10 bases of the junction left unmatched. The CDR3 extends over 14 amino acids. The CDR3: CASSPSGWDSCQHF. The CDR3 bases are TGTGCCAGCTCACCAAGTGGCTGGGACAGTTGCCAGCATTTT.

The rearrangement links TRBV28 to TRBJ1-5; 7 nucleotides line up with TRBD1. From germline, CDR1 is MDHEN and CDR2 SYDVKM. With V trimmed by 6 bases and J by 4 bases, 9 bases remained unmatched. The CDR3 runs to 15 residues. The CDR3 sequence: CASRYGTDKNQPQHF. CDR3 bases: TGTGCCAGCAGATACGGGACAGATAAGAATCAGCCCCAGCATTTT.

This rearrangement joins TRBV6-4 to TRBJ2-2, with 7 bases aligning to TRBD1. V lost 9 bases, J lost 0 bases, and 10 bases stayed unmatched. CDR3 size: 16 residues. CDR1 is MRHNA and CDR2 is SNTAGT in the germline V gene. CDR3 amino acids: CARSLQGSSNTGELFF. For the CDR3, the DNA is TGTGCCAGAAGCCTACAGGGGAGCTCGAACACCGGGGAGCTGTTTTTT.

The chain uses TRBV10-3 and TRBJ2-3, with TRBD2 identical over 11 bases. Germline CDR1 reads ENHRY; CDR2 reads SYGVKD. V shed 7 bases and J 2 bases; nucleotides not matched to a gene: 8. The CDR3 runs 16 residues. The CDR3 region is CAITRTSGPHTDTQYF. CDR3 in DNA: TGTGCCATCACCCGGACTAGCGGGCCCCACACAGATACGCAGTATTTT.

The gene calls are TRBV5-1 and TRBJ2-1, with 7 positions matching TRBD2. CDR3 length: 14 amino acids. V trimming: 4 bases; J trimming: 9 bases; junction bases outside the gene matches: 10. Germline CDR1 reads SGHRS; CDR2 reads YFSETQ. The CDR3 loop reads CASSPGLVVSEQFF. The CDR3 DNA reads as TGCGCCAGCAGCCCCGGACTAGTGGTTAGTGAGCAGTTCTTC.

The chain has TRBV29-1 and TRBJ2-3; 9 nucleotides line up with TRBD1. Germline CDR1 is SQVTM and CDR2 is ANQGSEA. This CDR3 region has 14 residues. Losses at the gene ends were 5 bases for V and 1 base for J; bases not matched to a gene: 4. The CDR3, as DNA: TGCAGCGTTAGGGACAGGGTCGGCACAGATACGCAGTATTTT. Translation gives CSVRDRVGTDTQYF.

This rearrangement joins TRBV28 to TRBJ2-6; 9 bases align to TRBD1. Germline assignment: CDR1 MDHEN and CDR2 SYDVKM. This CDR3 comprises 17 residues. Losses at the gene ends were 3 bases for V and 2 bases for J; bases not matched to a gene: 5. DNA of the CDR3: TGTGCCAGCAGTTTGGTGGGACAGGGTGCTGGGGCCAACGTCCTGACTTTC. Translation gives CASSLVGQGAGANVLTF.

This chain links TRBV6-1 with TRBJ1-3; D is undetermined. The germline V and J ends were trimmed by 2 bases and 0 bases, with 2 bases remaining between them. The CDR3 is 13 residues long. Germline CDR1 MNHNS, CDR2 SASEGT. Here the CDR3 DNA reads TGTGCCAGCAGTGAATACTCTGGAAACACCATATATTTT. Protein: CASSEYSGNTIYF.

This clone occurred once. V gene TRBV6-5 combines with J gene TRBJ2-3; D unresolved. Trimming took 3 bases from V and 4 from J, leaving 11 bases between them. CDR3 size: 14 residues. The germline CDR1 and CDR2 sequences are MNHEY and SVGAGI. This chain's CDR3 is CASSYPSPADTQYF. CDR3 nucleotide sequence: TGTGCCAGCAGTTATCCCTCCCCGGCAGATACGCAGTATTTT.

This sequence joins TRBV18 and TRBJ2-1, with no clear D. Germline CDR1 is KGHSH and CDR2 is LQKENI. The CDR3 has 15 residues. Between the trimmed V and J ends, which lost 3 bases and 6 bases, there was a span of 15 bases. In DNA, the CDR3 is TGTGCCAGCTCACCCCTCCGTGCGGTGGGCAATGAGCAGTTCTTC. Amino acids: CASSPLRAVGNEQFF.

The chain employs TRBV19 and TRBJ1-2; weak D call: TRBD1 (5 bases). CDR1 is LNHDA, CDR2 SQIVND, per germline (reference sequence). The V gene lost 5 bases and the J gene lost 4 bases, with 14 bases spanning the gap. This CDR3 comprises 14 residues. CDR3 sequence (DNA): TGTGCCAGTAGTCTCCCCGGGGGACTCTATGGCTACACCTTC. As protein: CASSLPGGLYGYTF.

The genes are TRBV29-1 and TRBJ1-1; D unclear. CDR1 is SQVTM, CDR2 ANQGSEA, per germline. CDR3 length: 11 amino acids. The ends were cut back, 7 bases at V and 11 bases at J, with 17 bases in the middle. The CDR3 loop is CSASRGSRAFF. Written as DNA, the CDR3 is TGCAGCGCCTCACGTGGGAGCAGGGCTTTCTTT.

This clone was counted once. The V gene is TRBV28, the J gene TRBJ2-1; 8 bases map to TRBD2. V was clipped by 6 bases and J by 1 base; unmatched bases: 23. This CDR3 region has 21 residues. Germline CDR1 reads MDHEN; CDR2 reads SYDVKM. CDR3 residues: CASSPGVKVTSGGASYNEQFF. The CDR3 nucleotides are TGTGCCAGCAGCCCCGGGGTCAAGGTTACTAGCGGCGGAGCATCCTACAATGAGCAGTTCTTC.

The V gene is TRBV2, the J gene TRBJ2-5, with D perhaps matching TRBD2 (7 bases). This CDR3 has 15 amino acids. CDR1 is SNHLY, CDR2 FYNNEI, per germline. The germline V and J ends were trimmed by 8 bases and 5 bases, with 21 bases remaining between them. CDR3 region: CASRFIAGEGETQYF. The CDR3, as DNA: TGTGCCAGCCGATTCATAGCAGGGGAGGGGGAGACCCAGTACTTC.

The CDR3 nucleotides read TGTGCCAGCAGCTCAAGACTAGCGGGAGGGCCGGGGGATACGCAGTATTTT. This gives the protein CASSSRLAGGPGDTQYF. The chain employs TRBV5-4 and TRBJ2-3, with 14 bases identical to TRBD2. The J segment lost 6 bases and the V segment lost 3 bases, leaving 9 bases of the junction unmatched. Germline CDR1 SGHNT, CDR2 YYREEE (reference sequence). This CDR3 comprises 17 residues.

The chain has TRBV10-2 and TRBJ1-2, with 7 bases lining up with TRBD1. Germline V CDR1 and CDR2: WSHSY, SAAADI. This CDR3 spans 13 amino acids. V dropped 6 bases and J dropped 3; count of bases not matched to a gene: 4. The CDR3 DNA sequence: TGCGCCAGCAGGTTGGGACAGTACTATGGCTACACCTTC. Translating it yields CASRLGQYYGYTF.

This clone occurred once. The rearrangement links TRBV15 to TRBJ2-3; a weak D match, TRBD1 (5 bases). Germline-derived CDR1 and CDR2 are LNHNV and YYDKDF (reference sequence). V lost 4 bases, J lost 2 bases, and 10 bases lay in between. The CDR3 consists of 14 residues. This CDR3 reads CATSNQGNTDTQYF. DNA of the CDR3: TGTGCCACCAGCAATCAGGGTAACACAGATACGCAGTATTTT.

The chain carries TRBV28 and TRBJ2-5, with D possibly being TRBD2 (6 bases). The CDR3 loop spans 12 amino acids. CDR1 is MDHEN, CDR2 SYDVKM, per germline. V lost 6 bases, J lost 4 bases, and 9 bases lay in between. DNA of the CDR3: TGTGCCAGCAGAGGGGACTCAGAGACCCAGTACTTC. It codes for CASRGDSETQYF. Combining the CDR3 with reference TRBV28 and TRBJ2-5 gives the whole variable domain DVKVTQSSRYLVKRTGEKVFLECVQDMDHENMFWYRQDPGLGLRLIYFSYDVKMKEKGDIPEGYSVSREKKERFSLILESASTNQTSMYLCASRGDSETQYFGPGTRLLVL.